The 32 T cell receptor beta chains reported below all come from one sample, sequenced in a study of T cell responses to AZD1222 COVID-19 vaccine. The table came from immunoSEQ multiplex PCR; TCRdb's copy has only in-frame clones and leaves some out. The sample holds roughly 50,000 clones, approximately 83% seen once. The sample in question was peripheral blood, obtained 28 days after the second AZD1222 dose. The receptor set was obtained from an adult who received the AZD1222 COVID-19 vaccine.

The chain couples TRBV27 to TRBJ2-2; tentative D call: TRBD1 (5 bases). V lost 6 bases and J lost 2, with 10 bases in between. Germline V gene data show CDR1 as MNHEY and CDR2 as SMNVEV (reference sequence). The length of the CDR3 is 14 residues. This chain's CDR3 is CASRPQGNTGELFF. CDR3 nucleotide sequence: TGTGCCAGCAGACCCCAGGGCAACACCGGGGAGCTGTTTTTT.

V is TRBV3-1 (or the pseudogene TRBV3-2) and J is TRBJ2-2; no firm D call. The CDR3 is made up of 14 amino acids. CDR1 and CDR2 from the germline V gene are LGHDT and YNNKEL (reference sequence). V was cut by 4 bases and J by 5 bases, with 11 bases left in between. CDR3 loop: CASSPPLGTGELFF. CDR3 coding DNA: TGTGCCAGCAGCCCCCCTCTTGGGACCGGGGAGCTGTTTTTT.

The chain employs TRBV11-2 and TRBJ2-1, with 9 bases matching TRBD2. The germline V gene encodes CDR1 SGHAT and CDR2 FQNNGV. This CDR3 is 16 amino acids long. J was trimmed by 7 bases and V by 5 bases; bases with no gene match: 12. The CDR3: CASSLRGSGSRNEQFF. CDR3 sequence (DNA): TGTGCCAGCAGCCTCCGGGGTAGCGGGAGTAGAAATGAGCAGTTCTTC.

Only a few counts were recorded for this clone. This rearrangement joins TRBV7-9 to TRBJ1-2; tentatively, D is TRBD1 (5 bases). This CDR3 has 15 amino acids. V gave up 4 bases and J gave up 5 bases, with 17 bases separating them. CDR1 and CDR2 (germline): SEHNR, FQNEAQ (reference sequence). This CDR3 reads CASSSSDKPRYGYTF. The CDR3 DNA is TGTGCCAGCAGCTCCTCGGACAAGCCGCGATATGGCTACACCTTC.

This sequence joins TRBV5-4 and TRBJ2-7, with D maybe TRBD1 (6 bases). V was pared by 4 bases and J by 7 bases, with 12 bases between. There are 12 residues in the CDR3. Germline V lookup: CDR1 SGHNT, CDR2 YYREEE (reference sequence). CDR3 loop: CASSAQGPEQYF. The CDR3 DNA sequence: TGTGCCAGCAGCGCACAGGGACCGGAGCAGTACTTC.

This sequence joins TRBV12-3 or TRBV12-4 and TRBJ2-1; D ambiguous. The CDR3 is made up of 13 amino acids. Trimming cost V 5 bases and J 2 bases, with 7 bases left between them. The DNA of the CDR3 is TGTGCCAGCAGTGCGGAGACCTACAATGAGCAGTTCTTC. This codes for CASSAETYNEQFF.

J is TRBJ1-1 and V is TRBV27; D is possibly TRBD1 (5 bases). V gave up 2 bases and J gave up 4 bases, with 17 bases separating them. Germline CDR1 MNHEY, CDR2 SMNVEV (reference sequence). There are 16 residues in the CDR3. The CDR3 loop reads CASSLPPGGRGTEAFF. CDR3 sequence (DNA): TGTGCCAGCAGTTTACCCCCTGGGGGTAGGGGCACTGAAGCTTTCTTT.

The V call is TRBV2, the J call TRBJ1-1; the match to TRBD1 covers 9 bases. The junction had 21 bases not matched to a gene; V was cut back by 5 bases and J by 2 bases. This CDR3 spans 20 amino acids. Germline V gene lookup returns CDR1 SNHLY and CDR2 FYNNEI. The CDR3 sequence: CASSSTTGGFRIWTNTEAFF. The DNA for the CDR3 is TGTGCCAGCAGTAGTACTACAGGGGGCTTTCGTATTTGGACCAACACTGAAGCTTTCTTT. The variable domain in full, completed from reference TRBV2 and TRBJ1-1, reads EPEVTQTPSHQVTQMGQEVILRCVPISNHLYFYWYRQILGQKVEFLVSFYNNEISEKSEIFDDQFSVERPDGSNFTLKIRSTKLEDSAMYFCASSSTTGGFRIWTNTEAFFGQGTRLTVV.

This chain links TRBV9 with TRBJ1-4; D is unclear. V lost 1 base and J lost 5, with 9 bases in between. From germline, CDR1 is SGDLS and CDR2 YYNGEE. The CDR3 extends over 14 amino acids. DNA for the CDR3: TGTGCCAGCAGCGTATGGCAGAGGAATGAAAAACTGTTTTTT. This encodes CASSVWQRNEKLFF.

CDR3 protein: CATSEWTSGRSEQFF. DNA for the CDR3: TGTGCCACCAGTGAGTGGACTAGCGGGAGGAGTGAGCAGTTCTTC. This chain uses TRBV24-1 with TRBJ2-1, with 14 positions matching TRBD2. V gave up 4 bases and J gave up 9 bases; unmatched junction bases: 4. The CDR3 is made up of 15 amino acids. CDR1 and CDR2 from the germline V gene are KGHDR and SFDVKD.

The rearrangement joins TRBV11-3 to TRBJ1-1; D gene unclear. Per germline, CDR1 SGHNT and CDR2 YENEEA. V was shortened by 1 base and J by 6 bases, with 9 bases between the two germline ends. This CDR3 contains 13 residues. In nucleotides, the CDR3 is TGTGCCAGCAGCTTAGGGCCGTACTCTGAAGCTTTCTTT. Amino acid sequence: CASSLGPYSEAFF.

The J gene is TRBJ1-2, the V gene TRBV14; the D gene is possibly TRBD1 (6 bases). With 6 bases removed from V and 4 bases from J, the gap between germline ends came to 15 bases. The CDR3 runs to 14 residues. Germline CDR1 SGHDN, CDR2 FVKESK. DNA for the CDR3: TGTGCCAGCAGTCGAGGGGGGGGAGGCTATGGCTACACCTTC. Protein product: CASSRGGGGYGYTF.

This clone is a singleton in its sample. The DNA of the CDR3 is TGTGCCAGCAGATCAATACTACAGGGTAATGAGCAGTTCTTC. Translated, it gives CASRSILQGNEQFF. V is TRBV6-5 and J is TRBJ2-1; tentative D call: TRBD1 (6 bases). Germline values: CDR1 MNHEY, CDR2 SVGAGI. V was trimmed by 6 bases and J by 7 bases, leaving 16 bases between them. The CDR3 sequence is 14 residues long.

The V call is TRBV28, the J call TRBJ2-7; possible D gene TRBD2, 5 bases. The V gene lost 3 bases and the J gene lost 7 bases, with 16 bases spanning the gap. This CDR3 has 14 residues. Germline CDR1 MDHEN, CDR2 SYDVKM. This chain's CDR3 is CASSFLGSRNEQYF. The CDR3 DNA sequence: TGTGCCAGCAGTTTCCTGGGGAGCAGGAATGAGCAGTACTTC.

The V and J genes are TRBV12-3 or TRBV12-4 and TRBJ2-7; TRBD2 might be the D (5 bases). The CDR3 covers 13 residues. The ends were cut back, 9 bases at V and 2 bases at J, with 14 bases in the middle. The CDR3 bases are TGTGCCAGTTTACCCACGGGGACCTACGAGCAGTACTTC. Its translation is CASLPTGTYEQYF.

CDR3 bases: TGTGCCACCAGTCCCAGGGACAATCAGCCCCAGCATTTT. Its protein is CATSPRDNQPQHF. The chain is built from TRBV24-1 and TRBJ1-5; D possibly corresponds to TRBD1 (5 bases). Trimming cost V 6 bases and J 3 bases, with 8 bases left between them. The CDR3 spans 13 residues. Germline-derived CDR1 and CDR2 are KGHDR and SFDVKD.

V gene TRBV6-1 combines with J gene TRBJ2-7; TRBD2 aligns across 9 bases. Germline loops: CDR1 MNHNS, CDR2 SASEGT. The ends lost 4 bases at V and 0 bases at J; junction bases unmatched: 1. This CDR3 comprises 14 residues. The CDR3 reads CASSVAGDSYEQYF. CDR3 sequence (DNA): TGTGCCAGCAGTGTAGCGGGAGACTCCTACGAGCAGTACTTC.

V is TRBV19 and J is TRBJ1-2; no clear D. The length of the CDR3 is 15 residues. Trimming pared 6 bases from V and 2 bases from J, leaving 16 bases between. Germline loops: CDR1 LNHDA, CDR2 SQIVND (reference sequence). The CDR3 nucleotides read TGTGCCAGTAGGCACGAGGGATACCTCAACTATGGCTACACCTTC. As protein: CASRHEGYLNYGYTF. Full variable domain (missing parts from reference TRBV19 and TRBJ1-2): DGGITQSPKYLFRKEGQNVTLSCEQNLNHDAMYWYRQDPGQGLRLIYYSQIVNDFQKGDIAEGYSVSREKKESFPLTVTSAQKNPTAFYLCASRHEGYLNYGYTFGSGTRLTVV.

The chain joins TRBV25-1 to TRBJ1-1; D ambiguous. The CDR3 is 13 residues long. Germline V gives CDR1 MGHDK, CDR2 SYGVNS. Trimming shortened V by 7 bases and J by 1 base, and 10 bases separated the two germline ends. CDR3 protein: CASKGWANTEAFF. Written as DNA, the CDR3 is TGTGCCAGCAAAGGGTGGGCGAACACTGAAGCTTTCTTT.

This clone turned up a few times. This rearrangement joins TRBV28 to TRBJ2-7, with 11 bases identical to TRBD2. The CDR3 sequence is 15 residues long. In germline, CDR1 is MDHEN, CDR2 SYDVKM. V lost 8 bases and J lost 1; bases outside the gene matches: 7. The CDR3 DNA sequence: TGTGCCAGCGGGCTAGCGGGAGGAAAGTCCTACGAGCAGTACTTC. Protein product: CASGLAGGKSYEQYF. Looking up the rest from reference TRBV28 and TRBJ2-7 gives the full variable domain: DVKVTQSSRYLVKRTGEKVFLECVQDMDHENMFWYRQDPGLGLRLIYFSYDVKMKEKGDIPEGYSVSREKKERFSLILESASTNQTSMYLCASGLAGGKSYEQYFGPGTRLTVT.

The V and J genes are TRBV14 and TRBJ2-7; no reliable D call. V lost 1 base and J lost 2, with 9 bases in between. Germline V gene data show CDR1 as SGHDN and CDR2 as FVKESK. The CDR3 consists of 14 residues. The CDR3 DNA is TGTGCCAGCAGCCAAGGTCTACAAGCCTACGAGCAGTACTTC. Translation gives CASSQGLQAYEQYF.

This chain links TRBV5-1 with TRBJ2-7; D not certain. Deletions cut 0 bases from V and 5 bases from J, with 15 bases between. The CDR3 has 15 residues. CDR1 and CDR2 from the germline V gene are SGHRS and YFSETQ. CDR3 nucleotide sequence: TGCGCCAGCAGCTTGGAGGCCCCTAGATATGACGAGCAGTACTTC. This translates into CASSLEAPRYDEQYF.

In its sample, this clone was seen once. The chain combines TRBV27 with TRBJ1-1, with TRBD1 as a possible D gene (5 bases). Germline-derived CDR1 and CDR2 are MNHEY and SMNVEV (reference sequence). The CDR3 totals 15 residues. The V end was cut by 2 bases, the J end by 0 bases, with 10 bases between. The CDR3 sequence: CASSLQGSMNTEAFF. The CDR3 nucleotides read TGTGCCAGCAGTTTACAGGGATCCATGAACACTGAAGCTTTCTTT.

The chain employs TRBV24-1 and TRBJ2-1; 7 bases agree with TRBD2. CDR1 and CDR2 (germline): KGHDR, SFDVKD. This CDR3 has 16 amino acids. The V and J ends lost 0 bases and 9 bases, in that order; junction bases with no gene match: 10. CDR3 sequence: CATSDLASSGPSEQFF. For the CDR3, the DNA is TGTGCCACCAGTGATTTGGCGTCTAGCGGCCCCAGTGAGCAGTTCTTC.

The rearrangement joins TRBV9 to TRBJ2-3; weak D call: TRBD1 (6 bases). Trimming removed 4 bases at V and 1 base at J, with 13 bases between. Germline CDR1 SGDLS, CDR2 YYNGEE. The CDR3 sequence is 15 residues long. CDR3 in amino acids: CASSSTGWGTDTQYF. The CDR3 DNA reads TGTGCCAGCAGCTCGACAGGATGGGGCACAGATACGCAGTATTTT.

The chain employs TRBV27 and TRBJ2-7; D call uncertain. CDR3 length: 14 amino acids. CDR1 is MNHEY, CDR2 SMNVEV, per germline (reference sequence). Trimming cost V 3 bases and J 2 bases, with 11 bases left between them. The CDR3 reads CASSFLAGTYEQYF. In DNA form, the CDR3 reads TGTGCCAGCAGTTTTTTGGCCGGCACCTACGAGCAGTACTTC.

The chain's CDR3 is CASSWRATGELFF. The CDR3 coding sequence is TGTGCCAGCAGCTGGCGGGCCACCGGGGAGCTGTTTTTT. The J gene is TRBJ2-2, the V gene TRBV5-5; perhaps TRBD2 as D (5 bases). The CDR3 totals 13 residues. The V end was cut by 3 bases, the J end by 4 bases, with 7 bases between. Germline CDR1 SGHKS, CDR2 YYEKEE (reference sequence).

The rearrangement uses TRBV27 and TRBJ2-3; 7 bases are shared with TRBD1. Germline V gene data show CDR1 as MNHEY and CDR2 as SMNVEV (reference sequence). This CDR3 region has 14 residues. J gave up 5 bases and V 2 bases, and 4 bases lay outside the gene matches. The CDR3 DNA sequence: TGTGCCAGCAGTTTAACAGGGGTGGGAGATACGCAGTATTTT. Its translation: CASSLTGVGDTQYF.

J is TRBJ2-2 and V is TRBV9, with 10 bases aligning to TRBD2. Germline loops: CDR1 SGDLS, CDR2 YYNGEE. There are 18 residues in the CDR3. V lost 4 bases and J lost 4; bases outside the gene matches: 13. The CDR3 DNA reads TGTGCCAGCAGCTATCCTCGGGCTAGCGGGAGAAGCACCGGGGAGCTGTTTTTT. It encodes CASSYPRASGRSTGELFF.

This clone was seen only a few times. The chain uses TRBV27 and TRBJ2-3, with 7 nucleotides matching TRBD2. The J segment lost 0 bases and the V segment lost 4 bases, leaving 10 bases of the junction unmatched. This CDR3 region has 17 residues. Per germline, CDR1 MNHEY and CDR2 SMNVEV (reference sequence). In DNA, the CDR3 is TGTGCCAGCAGTTCCCTAGCGGAGACCTCTAGCACAGATACGCAGTATTTT. It codes for CASSSLAETSSTDTQYF.

This chain uses TRBV20-1 with TRBJ2-5; D may match TRBD1 or TRBD2 (5 bases each). V was shortened by 3 bases and J by 5 bases, with 19 bases between the two germline ends. CDR3 length: 15 residues. Germline V gene sequence: CDR1 DFQATT, CDR2 SNEGSKA (reference sequence). The CDR3 DNA reads TGCAGTGCTAGTGCCCCCAGGGCTAGAGGGGAGACCCAGTACTTC. Amino acids: CSASAPRARGETQYF.

This clone came up a few times. The chain combines TRBV19 with TRBJ2-7; 7 bases align to TRBD1. V lost 6 bases and J lost 2; bases outside the gene matches: 13. CDR3 size: 16 residues. Germline V gene sequence: CDR1 LNHDA, CDR2 SQIVND (reference sequence). The CDR3 loop is CASREVTGNQPYEQYF. CDR3 coding DNA: TGTGCCAGTAGGGAGGTGACAGGGAATCAACCCTACGAGCAGTACTTC.